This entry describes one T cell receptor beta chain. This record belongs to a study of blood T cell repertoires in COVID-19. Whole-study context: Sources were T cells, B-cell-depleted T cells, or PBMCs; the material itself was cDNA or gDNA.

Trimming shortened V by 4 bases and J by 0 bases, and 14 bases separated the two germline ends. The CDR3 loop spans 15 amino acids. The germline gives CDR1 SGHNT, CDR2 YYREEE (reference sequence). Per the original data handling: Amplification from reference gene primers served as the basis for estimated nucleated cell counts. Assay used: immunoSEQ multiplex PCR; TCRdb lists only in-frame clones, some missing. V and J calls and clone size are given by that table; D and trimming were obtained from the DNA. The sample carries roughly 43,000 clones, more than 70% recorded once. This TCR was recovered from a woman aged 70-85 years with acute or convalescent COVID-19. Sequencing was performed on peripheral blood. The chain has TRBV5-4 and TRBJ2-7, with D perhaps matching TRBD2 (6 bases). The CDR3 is CASSLWGDGSYEQYF. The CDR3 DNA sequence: TGTGCCAGCAGCCTCTGGGGGGACGGCTCCTACGAGCAGTACTTC.